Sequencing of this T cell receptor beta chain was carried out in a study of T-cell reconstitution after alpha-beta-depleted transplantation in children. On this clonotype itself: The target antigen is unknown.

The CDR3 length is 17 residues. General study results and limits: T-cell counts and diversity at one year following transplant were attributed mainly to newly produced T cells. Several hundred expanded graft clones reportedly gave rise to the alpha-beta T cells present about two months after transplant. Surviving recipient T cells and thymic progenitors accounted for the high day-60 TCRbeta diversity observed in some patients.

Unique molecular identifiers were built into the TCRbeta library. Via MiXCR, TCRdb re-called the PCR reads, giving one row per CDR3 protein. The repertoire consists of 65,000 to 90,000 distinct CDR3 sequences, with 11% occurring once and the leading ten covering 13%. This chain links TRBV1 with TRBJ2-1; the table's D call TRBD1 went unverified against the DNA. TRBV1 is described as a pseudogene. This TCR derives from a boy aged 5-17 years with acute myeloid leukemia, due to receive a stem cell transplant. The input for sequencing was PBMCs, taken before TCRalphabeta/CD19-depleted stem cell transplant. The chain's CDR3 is CTSSSWLPDRVSNEQFF. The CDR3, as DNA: TGCACCAGCAGTTCTTGGCTCCCGGACAGGGTGAGCAATGAGCAGTTCTTC.